Sequencing of this T cell receptor beta chain was carried out in a study of T cell responses to AZD1222 COVID-19 vaccine. CDR1 and CDR2 (germline): SEHNR, FQNEAQ (reference sequence). Trimming removed 1 base at V and 5 bases at J, with 14 bases between. The CDR3 covers 15 residues. Whole-study results and caveats: Baseline antibody screening turned up just a handful of seropositive AZD1222 recipients. The study sampled repertoires only after the peak T cell response. Spike was spanned by vaccine-associated CD4 TCRs, which were dominant at 160-218 and 743-854.

The protocol was immunoSEQ multiplex PCR, while the TCRdb copy is restricted to in-frame clones and leaves out a portion. In the table there are 150,000 to 200,000 clones, about 91% of which are singletons. A note on this clone: Antigen unknown.

Here the sequenced sample was peripheral blood, taken on day 0 of AZD1222 vaccination. The clonotype was recovered from an adult in good health. This sequence joins TRBV7-9 and TRBJ1-2, with D possibly being TRBD1 (5 bases). CDR3: CASSLEVVREYGYTF. CDR3 nucleotides: TGTGCCAGCAGCTTAGAAGTTGTCAGGGAGTATGGCTACACCTTC.